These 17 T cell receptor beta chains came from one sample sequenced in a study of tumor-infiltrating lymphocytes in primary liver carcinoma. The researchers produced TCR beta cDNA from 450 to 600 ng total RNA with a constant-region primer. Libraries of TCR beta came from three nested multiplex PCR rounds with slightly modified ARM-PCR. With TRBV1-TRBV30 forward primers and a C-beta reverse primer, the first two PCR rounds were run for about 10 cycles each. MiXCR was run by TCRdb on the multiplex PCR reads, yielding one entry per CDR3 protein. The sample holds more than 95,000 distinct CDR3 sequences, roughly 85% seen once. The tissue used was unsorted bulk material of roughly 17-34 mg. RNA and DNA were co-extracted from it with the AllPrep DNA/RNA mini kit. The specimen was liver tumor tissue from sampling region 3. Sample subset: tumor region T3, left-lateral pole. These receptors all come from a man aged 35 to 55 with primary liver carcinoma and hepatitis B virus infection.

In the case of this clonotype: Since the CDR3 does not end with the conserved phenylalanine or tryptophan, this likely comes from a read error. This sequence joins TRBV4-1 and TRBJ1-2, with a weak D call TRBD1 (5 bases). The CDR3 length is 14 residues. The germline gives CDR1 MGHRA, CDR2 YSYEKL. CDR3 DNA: TGCGCCAGCAACCAATCTCAGGGATTCTATGGCTACACCCTC. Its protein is CASNQSQGFYGYTL.

The CDR3 reads CIAGGGANQPQHF. CDR3 coding DNA: TGCATCGCTGGAGGAGGAGCGAATCAGCCCCAGCATTTT. The chain uses TRBV29-1 and TRBJ1-5; D remains ambiguous. Germline loops: CDR1 SQVTM, CDR2 ANQGSEA. This CDR3 has 13 amino acids.

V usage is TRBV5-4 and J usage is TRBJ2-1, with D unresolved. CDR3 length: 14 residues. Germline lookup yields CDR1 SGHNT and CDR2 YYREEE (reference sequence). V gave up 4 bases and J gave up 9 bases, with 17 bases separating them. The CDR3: CASSLVNTNSEQFF. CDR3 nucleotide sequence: TGTGCCAGCAGCCTCGTCAATACTAACAGTGAGCAGTTCTTC. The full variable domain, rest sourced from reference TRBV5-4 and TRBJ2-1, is ETGVTQSPTHLIKTRGQQVTLRCSSQSGHNTVSWYQQALGQGPQFIFQYYREEENGRGNFPPRFSGLQFPNYSSELNVNALELDDSALYLCASSLVNTNSEQFFGPGTRLTVL.

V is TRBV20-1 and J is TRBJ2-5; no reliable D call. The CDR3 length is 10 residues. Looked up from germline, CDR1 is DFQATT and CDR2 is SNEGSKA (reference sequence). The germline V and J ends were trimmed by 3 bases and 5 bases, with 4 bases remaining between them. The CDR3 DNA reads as TGCAGTGCTAGCTCCGAGACCCAGTACTTC. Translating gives CSASSETQYF.

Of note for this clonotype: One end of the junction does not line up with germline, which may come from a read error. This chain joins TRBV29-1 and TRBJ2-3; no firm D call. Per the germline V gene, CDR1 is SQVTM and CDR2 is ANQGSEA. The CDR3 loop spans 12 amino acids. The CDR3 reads CSSGARTDTQYF. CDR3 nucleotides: TGTAGCTCCGGCGCTAGGACAGATACGCAGTATTTT.

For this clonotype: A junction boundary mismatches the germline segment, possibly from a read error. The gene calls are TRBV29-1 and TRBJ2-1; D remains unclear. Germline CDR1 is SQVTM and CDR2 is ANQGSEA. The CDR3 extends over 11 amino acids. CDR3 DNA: TGCATCGTTGATGGGCACAATGAGCAGTTCTTC. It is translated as CIVDGHNEQFF.

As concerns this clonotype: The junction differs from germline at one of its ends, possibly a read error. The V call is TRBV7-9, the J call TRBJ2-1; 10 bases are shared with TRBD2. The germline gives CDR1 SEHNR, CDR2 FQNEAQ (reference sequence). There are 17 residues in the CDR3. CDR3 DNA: TGTGCCTGCAGCAGGACTAGCGGACAACTAAACTACAATGAGCAGTTCTTC. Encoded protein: CACSRTSGQLNYNEQFF.

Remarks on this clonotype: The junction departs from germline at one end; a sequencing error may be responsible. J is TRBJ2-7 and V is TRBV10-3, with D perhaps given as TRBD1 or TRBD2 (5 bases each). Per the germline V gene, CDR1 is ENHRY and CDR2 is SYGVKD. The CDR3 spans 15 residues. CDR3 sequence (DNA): TGTGCCTTCAGAGGGAATCGGGCAGGGAAATACGAGCAGTACTTC. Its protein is CAFRGNRAGKYEQYF.

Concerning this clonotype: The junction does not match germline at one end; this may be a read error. DNA of the CDR3: TGTGCGAGCAGTCCTCCGAGAGTTATGGATTCTAACTATGGCTACAGCTTC. Translation: CASSPPRVMDSNYGYSF. The chain recombines TRBV6-2 or TRBV6-3 with TRBJ1-2, with D unclear. The germline V gene has CDR1 MNHEY and CDR2 SVGEGT. This CDR3 has 17 residues.

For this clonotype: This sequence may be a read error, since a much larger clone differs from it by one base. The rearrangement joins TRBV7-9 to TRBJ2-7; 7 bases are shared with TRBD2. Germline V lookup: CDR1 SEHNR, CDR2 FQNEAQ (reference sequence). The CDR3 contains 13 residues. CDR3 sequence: CSSSRDYSYEQYF. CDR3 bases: TGTTCCAGCAGCCGGGACTATTCCTACGAGCAGTACTTC.

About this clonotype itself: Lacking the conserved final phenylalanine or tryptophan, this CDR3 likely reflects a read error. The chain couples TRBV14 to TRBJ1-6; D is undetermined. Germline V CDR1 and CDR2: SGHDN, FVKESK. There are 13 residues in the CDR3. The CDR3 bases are TGTGCCAGCGGCCAACGGGGAAATTCACCCCTCCACTAT. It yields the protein CASGQRGNSPLHY.

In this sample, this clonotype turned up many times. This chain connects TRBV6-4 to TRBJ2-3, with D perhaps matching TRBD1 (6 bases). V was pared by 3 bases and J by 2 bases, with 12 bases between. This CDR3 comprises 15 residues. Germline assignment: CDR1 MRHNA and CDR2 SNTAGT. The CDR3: CASSEGTSLTDTQYF. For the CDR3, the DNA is TGTGCCAGCAGTGAGGGGACATCCCTCACAGATACGCAGTATTTT.

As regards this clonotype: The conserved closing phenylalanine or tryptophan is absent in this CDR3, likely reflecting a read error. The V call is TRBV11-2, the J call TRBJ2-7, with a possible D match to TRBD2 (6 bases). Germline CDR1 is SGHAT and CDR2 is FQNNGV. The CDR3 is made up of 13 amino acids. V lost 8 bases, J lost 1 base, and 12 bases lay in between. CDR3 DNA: TGTGCCAGCGGGGGGATGCGATCCTACGAGCAGTACCTC. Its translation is CASGGMRSYEQYL.

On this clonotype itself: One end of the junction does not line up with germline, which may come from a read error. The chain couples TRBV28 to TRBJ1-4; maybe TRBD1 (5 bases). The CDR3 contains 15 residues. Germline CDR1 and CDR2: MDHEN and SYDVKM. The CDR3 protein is CASSFTRAPNEKLLF. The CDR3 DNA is TGTGCCAGCAGTTTCACCAGGGCTCCGAATGAAAAACTGTTATTT. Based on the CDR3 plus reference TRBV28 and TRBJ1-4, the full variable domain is DVKVTQSSRYLVKRTGEKVFLECVQDMDHENMFWYRQDPGLGLRLIYFSYDVKMKEKGDIPEGYSVSREKKERFSLILESASTNQTSMYLCASSFTRAPNEKLLFGSGTQLSVL.

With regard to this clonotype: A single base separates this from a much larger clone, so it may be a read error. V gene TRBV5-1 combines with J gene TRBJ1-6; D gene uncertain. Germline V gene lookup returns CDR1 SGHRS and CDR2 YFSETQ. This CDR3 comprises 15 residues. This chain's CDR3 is CASSFTSVYNSPFHF. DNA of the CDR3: TGCGCCAGCAGCTTCACATCCGTCTATAATTCACCCTTCCACTTT.

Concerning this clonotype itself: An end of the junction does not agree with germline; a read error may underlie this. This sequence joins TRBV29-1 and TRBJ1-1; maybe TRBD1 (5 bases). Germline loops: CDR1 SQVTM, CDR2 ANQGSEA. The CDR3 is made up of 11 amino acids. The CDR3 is CRGGHNTEVFF. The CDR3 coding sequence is TGCAGAGGTGGACATAACACTGAAGTTTTCTTT.

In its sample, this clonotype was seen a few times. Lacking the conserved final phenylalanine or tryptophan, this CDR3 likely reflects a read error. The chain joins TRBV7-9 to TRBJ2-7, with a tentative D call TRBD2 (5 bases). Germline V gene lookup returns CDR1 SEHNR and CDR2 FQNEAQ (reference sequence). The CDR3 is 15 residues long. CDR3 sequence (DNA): TGTGCCAGCAGTTTAGCGAGAAATTTTGTCTATGGGCAGTACCTC. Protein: CASSLARNFVYGQYL.